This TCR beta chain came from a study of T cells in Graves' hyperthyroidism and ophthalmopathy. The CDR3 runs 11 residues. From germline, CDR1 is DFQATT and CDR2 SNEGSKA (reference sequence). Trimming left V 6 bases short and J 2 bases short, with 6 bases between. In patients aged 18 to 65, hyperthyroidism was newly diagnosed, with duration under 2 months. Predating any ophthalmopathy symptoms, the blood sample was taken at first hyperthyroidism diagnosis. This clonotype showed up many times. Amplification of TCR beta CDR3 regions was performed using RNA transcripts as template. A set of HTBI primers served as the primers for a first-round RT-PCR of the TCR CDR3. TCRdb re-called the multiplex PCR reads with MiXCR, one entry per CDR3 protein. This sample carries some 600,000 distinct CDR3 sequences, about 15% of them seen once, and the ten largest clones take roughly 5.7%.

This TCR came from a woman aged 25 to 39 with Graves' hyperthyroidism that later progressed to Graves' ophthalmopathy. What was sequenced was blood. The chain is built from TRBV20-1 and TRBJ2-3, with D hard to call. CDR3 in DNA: TGCAGTGCCCACCACACAGATACGCAGTATTTT. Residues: CSAHHTDTQYF.